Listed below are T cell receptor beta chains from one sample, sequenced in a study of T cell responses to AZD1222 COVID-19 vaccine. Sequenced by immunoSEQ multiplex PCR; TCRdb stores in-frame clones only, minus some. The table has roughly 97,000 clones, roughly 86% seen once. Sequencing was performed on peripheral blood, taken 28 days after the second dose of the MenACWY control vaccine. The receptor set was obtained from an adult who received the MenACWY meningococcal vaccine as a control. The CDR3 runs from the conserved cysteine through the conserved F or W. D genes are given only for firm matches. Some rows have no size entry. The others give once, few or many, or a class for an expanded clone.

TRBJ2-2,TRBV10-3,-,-,CAISRDSLTGELFF,TGTGCCATCAGCCGGGACTCACTAACCGGGGAGCTGTTTTTT
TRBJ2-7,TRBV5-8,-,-,CASSLAGTYEQYF,TGTGCCAGCAGCTTGGCCGGAACCTACGAGCAGTACTTC
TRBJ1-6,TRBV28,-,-,CASIEGGRNSPLHF,TGTGCCAGCATTGAAGGGGGGCGTAATTCACCCCTCCACTTT
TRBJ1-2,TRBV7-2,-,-,CASSSREGGDGYTF,TGTGCCAGCAGCTCGCGAGAGGGAGGGGATGGCTACACCTTC
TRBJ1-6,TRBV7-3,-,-,CASSFLPGPWITSYNSPLHF,TGTGCCAGCAGCTTCCTCCCCGGGCCGTGGATTACCTCCTATAATTCACCCCTCCACTTT
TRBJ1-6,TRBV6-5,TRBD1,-,CASSYGWDSSNSPLHF,TGTGCCAGCAGTTACGGTTGGGACAGCTCAAATTCACCCCTCCACTTT
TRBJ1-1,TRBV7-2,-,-,CASSPSRQMNTEAFF,TGTGCCAGCAGCCCCTCCCGGCAGATGAACACTGAAGCTTTCTTT
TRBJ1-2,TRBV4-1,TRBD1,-,CASSTQGASYGYTF,TGCGCCAGCAGTACACAGGGGGCCAGCTATGGCTACACCTTC
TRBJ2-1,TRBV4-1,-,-,CASSQTAVGAYYNEQFF,TGCGCCAGCAGCCAAACCGCGGTAGGGGCTTACTACAATGAGCAGTTCTTC
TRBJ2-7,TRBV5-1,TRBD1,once,CASSLAQGVLYEQYF,TGCGCCAGCAGCTTGGCACAGGGGGTTTTATACGAGCAGTACTTC
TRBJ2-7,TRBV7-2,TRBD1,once,CASSLAGQTGGGYEQYF,TGTGCCAGCAGCTTAGCGGGGCAGACAGGGGGCGGATACGAGCAGTACTTC
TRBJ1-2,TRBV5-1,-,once,CASSLDRTAYGYTF,TGCGCCAGCAGCTTGGACAGGACCGCCTATGGCTACACCTTC
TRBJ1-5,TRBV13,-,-,CASSIDRNQPQHF,TGTGCCAGCAGTATAGACAGAAATCAGCCCCAGCATTTT
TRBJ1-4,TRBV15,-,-,CATSRDLEGLNEKLFF,TGTGCCACCAGCAGAGATTTGGAAGGACTCAATGAAAAACTGTTTTTT
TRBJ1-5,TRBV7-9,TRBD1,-,CASGQGLGFNQPQHF,TGTGCCAGCGGACAGGGTTTGGGGTTTAATCAGCCCCAGCATTTT
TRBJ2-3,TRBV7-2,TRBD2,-,CASSSFGTSGGVDTQYF,TGTGCCAGCAGCTCTTTCGGGACTAGCGGGGGGGTGGATACGCAGTATTTT
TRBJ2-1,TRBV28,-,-,CASSLSGLRGTYNEQFF,TGTGCCAGCAGTTTATCGGGACTCCGGGGGACCTACAATGAGCAGTTCTTC
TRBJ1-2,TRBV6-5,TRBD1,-,CASSRIGTGGRGYTF,TGTGCCAGCAGCCGTATCGGGACAGGGGGTCGTGGCTACACCTTC
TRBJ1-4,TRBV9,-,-,CASSVVGRASTNEKLFF,TGTGCCAGCAGCGTAGTGGGTCGGGCCTCAACTAATGAAAAACTGTTTTTT
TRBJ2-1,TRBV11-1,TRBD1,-,CASSLGQGSYNEQFF,TGTGCCAGCAGCTTAGGACAGGGATCCTACAATGAGCAGTTCTTC
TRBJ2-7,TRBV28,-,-,CASGTGYSLEQYF,TGTGCCAGCGGGACGGGGTATTCCCTCGAGCAGTACTTC
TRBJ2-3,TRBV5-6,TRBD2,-,CASRAAGVPNTDTQYF,TGTGCCAGCAGGGCAGCGGGGGTCCCCAACACAGATACGCAGTATTTT
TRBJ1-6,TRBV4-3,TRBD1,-,CASSQALAGGGSPLHF,TGCGCCAGCAGCCAAGCACTAGCAGGGGGTGGTTCACCCCTCCACTTT
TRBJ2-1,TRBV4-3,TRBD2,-,CASSQVPGGANEQFF,TGCGCCAGCAGCCAAGTTCCCGGGGGGGCCAATGAGCAGTTCTTC
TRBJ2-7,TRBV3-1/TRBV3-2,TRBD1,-,CASSQDGTGKGEQYF,TGTGCCAGCAGCCAAGATGGGACAGGGAAGGGCGAGCAGTACTTC
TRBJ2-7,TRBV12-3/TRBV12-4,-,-,CASSPGVHEQYF,TGTGCCAGCAGCCCCGGGGTACACGAGCAGTACTTC